This T cell receptor beta chain was recovered during a study of T cells in tumors after PD-1 blockade. For the study at large: During anti-PD-1 treatment, some patients continued daily vismodegib 150 mg.

The CDR3 has 14 amino acids. V was clipped by 6 bases and J by 2 bases, with 13 bases between them. Germline CDR1 and CDR2: KGHSH and LQKENI. Some clones are missing from TCRdb's copy, which holds only in-frame ones; the method was immunoSEQ multiplex PCR. The sample contains 15,000 to 20,000 clones, approximately 81% of which appear only once. This sequence joins TRBV18 and TRBJ1-1; perhaps TRBD1 as D (5 bases). The source of this sequence is a human donor with advanced basal cell or squamous cell carcinoma (not recorded which). Sample: PBMCs, taken after anti-PD-1 therapy. As DNA, the CDR3 is TGTGCCAGCTCCCGGGCGAGGGGAAACACTGAAGCTTTCTTT. The encoded protein is CASSRARGNTEAFF. Based on the CDR3 plus reference TRBV18 and TRBJ1-1, the full variable domain is NAGVMQNPRHLVRRRGQEARLRCSPMKGHSHVYWYRQLPEEGLKFMVYLQKENIIDESGMPKERFSAEFPKEGPSILRIQQVVRGDSAAYFCASSRARGNTEAFFGQGTRLTVV.